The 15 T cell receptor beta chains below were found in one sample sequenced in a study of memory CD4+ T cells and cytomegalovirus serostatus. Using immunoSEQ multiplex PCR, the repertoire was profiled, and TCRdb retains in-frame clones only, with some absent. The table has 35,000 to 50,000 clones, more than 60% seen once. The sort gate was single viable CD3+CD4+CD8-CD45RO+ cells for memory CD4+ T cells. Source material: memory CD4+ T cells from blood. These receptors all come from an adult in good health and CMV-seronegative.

CDR3 in DNA: TGTGCCAGCAGCTTCGCATCGAACACCGGGGAGCTGTTTTTT. This codes for CASSFASNTGELFF. The J gene is TRBJ2-2, the V gene TRBV7-2, with D hard to call. Trimming left V 3 bases short and J 0 bases short, with 5 bases between. Germline-derived CDR1 and CDR2 are SGHTA and FQGNSA. CDR3 length: 14 residues.

The CDR3 DNA is TGCGCCAGCAGCTTGCCGTCGGTCTACAATGAGCAGTTCTTC. The encoded protein is CASSLPSVYNEQFF. This chain links TRBV5-1 with TRBJ2-1; D not certain. The CDR3 length is 14 residues. V gave up 1 base and J gave up 3 bases, with 8 bases separating them. The V gene's germline CDR1 is SGHRS and CDR2 YFSETQ.

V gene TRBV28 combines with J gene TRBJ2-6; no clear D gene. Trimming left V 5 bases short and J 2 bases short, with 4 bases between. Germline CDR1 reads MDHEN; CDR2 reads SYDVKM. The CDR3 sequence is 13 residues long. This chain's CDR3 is CASSIPGANVLTF. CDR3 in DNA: TGTGCCAGCAGTATCCCTGGGGCCAACGTCCTGACTTTC.

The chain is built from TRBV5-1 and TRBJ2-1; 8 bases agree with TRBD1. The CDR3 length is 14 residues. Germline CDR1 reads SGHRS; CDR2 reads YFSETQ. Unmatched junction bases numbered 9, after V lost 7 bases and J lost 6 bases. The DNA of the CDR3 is TGCGCCAGCTGGGACAGGTCAATGTCCAATGAGCAGTTCTTC. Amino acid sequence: CASWDRSMSNEQFF.

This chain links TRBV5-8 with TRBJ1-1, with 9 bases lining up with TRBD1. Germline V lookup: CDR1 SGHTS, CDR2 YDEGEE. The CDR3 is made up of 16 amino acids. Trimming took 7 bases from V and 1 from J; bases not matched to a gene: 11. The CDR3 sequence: CASDSQGAGENTEAFF. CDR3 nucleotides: TGTGCCAGCGACTCACAGGGGGCCGGGGAGAACACTGAAGCTTTCTTT.

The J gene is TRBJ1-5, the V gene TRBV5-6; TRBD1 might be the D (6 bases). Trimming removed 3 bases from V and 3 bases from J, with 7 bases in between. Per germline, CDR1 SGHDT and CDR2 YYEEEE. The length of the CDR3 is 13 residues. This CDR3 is CASSSGVNQPQHF. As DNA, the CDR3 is TGTGCCAGCAGCTCAGGGGTCAATCAGCCCCAGCATTTT.

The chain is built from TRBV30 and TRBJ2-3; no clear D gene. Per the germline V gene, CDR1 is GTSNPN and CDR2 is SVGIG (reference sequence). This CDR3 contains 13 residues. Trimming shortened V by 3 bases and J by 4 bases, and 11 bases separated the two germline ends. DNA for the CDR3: TGTGCCTGGAGGGAAGGTGGAGCAGATACGCAGTATTTT. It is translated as CAWREGGADTQYF.

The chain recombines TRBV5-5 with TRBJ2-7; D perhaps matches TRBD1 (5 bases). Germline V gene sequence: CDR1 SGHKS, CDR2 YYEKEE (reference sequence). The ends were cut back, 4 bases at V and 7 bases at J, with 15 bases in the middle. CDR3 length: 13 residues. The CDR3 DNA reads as TGTGCCAGCAGCCTGATCGTGGACATGGAGCAGTACTTC. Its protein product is CASSLIVDMEQYF.

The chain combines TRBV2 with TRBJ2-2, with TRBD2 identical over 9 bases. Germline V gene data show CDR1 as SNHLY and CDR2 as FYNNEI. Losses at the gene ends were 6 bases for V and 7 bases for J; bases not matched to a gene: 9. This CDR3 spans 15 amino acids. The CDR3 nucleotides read TGTGCCAGCAGGGACAGCGGGGGGATAATCGGGGAGCTGTTTTTT. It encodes CASRDSGGIIGELFF.

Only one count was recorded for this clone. CDR3 DNA sequence: TGTGCCAGCAGCTTAGTCCTAGCGGGGGGGCGAGAGACCCAGTACTTC. Its protein is CASSLVLAGGRETQYF. The J gene is TRBJ2-5, the V gene TRBV11-2, with 12 bases that match TRBD2. Germline CDR1 SGHAT, CDR2 FQNNGV. CDR3 length: 16 amino acids. V lost 1 base and J lost 4; bases outside the gene matches: 4.

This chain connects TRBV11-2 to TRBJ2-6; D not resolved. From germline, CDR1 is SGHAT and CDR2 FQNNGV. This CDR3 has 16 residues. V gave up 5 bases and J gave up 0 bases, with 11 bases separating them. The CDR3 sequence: CASSTLSNSGANVLTF. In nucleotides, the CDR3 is TGTGCCAGCAGCACCCTTTCGAACTCTGGGGCCAACGTCCTGACTTTC.

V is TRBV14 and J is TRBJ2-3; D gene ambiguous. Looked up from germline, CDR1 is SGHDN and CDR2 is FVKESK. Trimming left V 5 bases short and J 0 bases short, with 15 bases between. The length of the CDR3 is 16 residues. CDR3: CASSNRRITSTDTQYF. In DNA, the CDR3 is TGTGCCAGCAGCAACCGGCGGATAACTAGCACAGATACGCAGTATTTT.

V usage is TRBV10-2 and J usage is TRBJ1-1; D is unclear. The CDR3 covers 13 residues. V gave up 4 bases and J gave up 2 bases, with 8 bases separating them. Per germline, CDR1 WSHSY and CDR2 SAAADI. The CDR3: CASSVDPNTEAFF. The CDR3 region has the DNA TGCGCCAGCAGTGTGGACCCAAACACTGAAGCTTTCTTT.

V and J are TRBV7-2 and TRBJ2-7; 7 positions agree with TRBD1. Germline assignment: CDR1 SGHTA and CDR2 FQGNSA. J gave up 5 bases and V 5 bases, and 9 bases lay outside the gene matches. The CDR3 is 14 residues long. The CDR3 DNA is TGTGCCAGCAGCCGTGACAGGGCAGCCCACGAGCAGTACTTC. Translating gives CASSRDRAAHEQYF. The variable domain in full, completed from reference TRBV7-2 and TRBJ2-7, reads GAGVSQSPSNKVTEKGKDVELRCDPISGHTALYWYRQSLGQGLEFLIYFQGNSAPDKSGLPSDRFSAERTGGSVSTLTIQRTQQEDSAVYLCASSRDRAAHEQYFGPGTRLTVT.

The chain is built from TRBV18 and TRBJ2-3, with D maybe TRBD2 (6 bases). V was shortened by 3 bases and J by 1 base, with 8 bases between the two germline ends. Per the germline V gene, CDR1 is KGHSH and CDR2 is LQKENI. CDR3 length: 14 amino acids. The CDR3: CASSPWEGTDTQYF. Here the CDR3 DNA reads TGTGCCAGCTCACCCTGGGAGGGCACAGATACGCAGTATTTT.